A single sample is the source of the 24 T cell receptor beta chains below, sequenced in a study of OX40 agonist ivuxolimab in advanced cancers. Measured with immunoSEQ multiplex PCR; TCRdb has only the in-frame clones, and not every one. The table records 65,000 to 100,000 clones, around 90% of them present only once. Here the sequenced sample was CD4+ or CD8+ T cells sorted from blood, taken in a trial of the OX40 agonist ivuxolimab. The origin of the receptors is an adult with an advanced solid tumor such as melanoma, head and neck, liver or kidney cancer.

The chain links TRBV10-3 to TRBJ2-7; a weak D match, TRBD1 (5 bases). This CDR3 contains 15 residues. Trimming cost V 0 bases and J 1 base, with 10 bases left between them. CDR1 and CDR2 (germline): ENHRY, SYGVKD. The CDR3 loop reads CAISESTVKSYEQYF. The CDR3 coding sequence is TGTGCCATCAGTGAGTCGACAGTAAAATCCTACGAGCAGTACTTC.

The chain employs TRBV5-1 and TRBJ1-6, with no clear D. The CDR3 totals 15 residues. V was trimmed by 5 bases and J by 0 bases, leaving 9 bases between them. From germline, CDR1 is SGHRS and CDR2 YFSETQ. CDR3 sequence reads: CASRDMPSYNSPLHF. The CDR3 coding sequence is TGCGCCAGCAGAGACATGCCCTCCTATAATTCACCCCTCCACTTT.

This chain links TRBV19 with TRBJ2-2; 9 bases fit TRBD1. Germline V gene data show CDR1 as LNHDA and CDR2 as SQIVND (reference sequence). This CDR3 is built from 16 residues. Unmatched junction bases numbered 8, after V lost 5 bases and J lost 4 bases. CDR3 in amino acids: CASSPSGDRVTGELFF. CDR3 DNA sequence: TGTGCCAGTAGTCCCAGTGGGGACAGGGTCACCGGGGAGCTGTTTTTT. The full variable domain, completed using reference TRBV19 and TRBJ2-2, is DGGITQSPKYLFRKEGQNVTLSCEQNLNHDAMYWYRQDPGQGLRLIYYSQIVNDFQKGDIAEGYSVSREKKESFPLTVTSAQKNPTAFYLCASSPSGDRVTGELFFGEGSRLTVL.

The gene calls are TRBV15 and TRBJ1-1; 7 bases are shared with TRBD1. J lost 10 bases, V lost 4 bases, and 12 bases had no gene match. The CDR3 is made up of 14 amino acids. Germline V gene lookup returns CDR1 LNHNV and CDR2 YYDKDF (reference sequence). In DNA form, the CDR3 reads TGTGCCACCAGCATCAAAGTGGGGCAGGGGGGAGCTTTCTTT. This sequence encodes CATSIKVGQGGAFF.

The chain carries TRBV7-2 and TRBJ1-1, with D possibly being TRBD1 (6 bases). Germline V CDR1 and CDR2: SGHTA, FQGNSA. V was cut by 1 base and J by 2 bases, with 14 bases left in between. This CDR3 has 16 amino acids. The CDR3 sequence: CASSLGSQGHNTEAFF. CDR3 coding DNA: TGTGCCAGCAGCTTAGGGTCCCAGGGGCATAACACTGAAGCTTTCTTT.

In DNA, the CDR3 is TGTGCCAGCAGCCTCCCTAACGGGGCGAACAATGAGCAGTTCTTC. This sequence encodes CASSLPNGANNEQFF. The chain uses TRBV7-6 and TRBJ2-1, with D perhaps assigned TRBD1 or TRBD2 (5 bases each). CDR1 SGHVS and CDR2 FNYEAQ come from the germline V gene. The CDR3 spans 15 residues. Between the trimmed V and J ends, which lost 5 bases and 5 bases, there was a span of 16 bases.

The chain recombines TRBV18 with TRBJ2-2; 8 bases are shared with TRBD1. The CDR3 length is 16 residues. With 0 bases clipped from V and 1 base from J, the junction kept 1 base outside the gene matches. CDR1 is KGHSH and CDR2 is LQKENI in the germline V gene. The CDR3 bases are TGTGCCAGCTCACCACCCGGGACAGGGAACACCGGGGAGCTGTTTTTT. This translates into CASSPPGTGNTGELFF.

The chain joins TRBV4-1 to TRBJ1-2; D not resolved. In germline, CDR1 is MGHRA, CDR2 YSYEKL. V was shortened by 3 bases and J by 6 bases, with 20 bases between the two germline ends. CDR3 length: 16 amino acids. This CDR3 is CASSQPTQDGRNGYTF. In DNA form, the CDR3 reads TGCGCCAGCAGCCAGCCGACGCAGGACGGACGGAATGGCTACACCTTC.

Of note for this clone: At one end, the junction sequence differs from germline, possibly due to a read error. The gene calls are TRBV10-1 and TRBJ2-3; D not certain. CDR3 size: 10 residues. The germline gives CDR1 WNHNN, CDR2 SYGVQD (reference sequence). CDR3 DNA: TGCGCCAGCAGTGAGAGGGCCAGTGGATTT. This translates into CASSERASGF.

The J gene is TRBJ1-1, the V gene TRBV7-3; D is ambiguous. Trimming cost V 5 bases and J 2 bases, with 9 bases left between them. This CDR3 has 13 residues. Per the germline V gene, CDR1 is SGHTA and CDR2 is FQGTGA. The CDR3 bases are TGTGCCAGCAGCCAAAGTCACAACACTGAAGCTTTCTTT. Translated, it gives CASSQSHNTEAFF.

In this sample, this clone turned up once. The chain links TRBV4-1 to TRBJ2-1; 7 positions match TRBD1. With V trimmed by 5 bases and J by 10 bases, 11 bases remained unmatched. Germline assignment: CDR1 MGHRA and CDR2 YSYEKL. The CDR3 contains 14 residues. CDR3 DNA: TGCGCCAGCAGCTTGTCCCGGGACAGCTTAGAGCAGTTCTTC. Encoded protein: CASSLSRDSLEQFF.

The V gene is TRBV6-5, the J gene TRBJ1-4, with 11 positions matching TRBD1. CDR1 MNHEY and CDR2 SVGAGI come from the germline V gene. The trim removed 5 bases at V and 2 bases at J, leaving 1 base unmatched. There are 15 residues in the CDR3. CDR3 DNA: TGTGCCAGCAGTCGGGACAGGGGGACTAATGAAAAACTGTTTTTT. Amino acids: CASSRDRGTNEKLFF.

The V and J genes are TRBV27 and TRBJ2-4; 10 bases are a match to TRBD1. V lost 6 bases and J lost 3; bases outside the gene matches: 2. This CDR3 has 14 residues. Germline CDR1 is MNHEY and CDR2 is SMNVEV (reference sequence). DNA for the CDR3: TGTGCCAGCAGAAGGACAGGGGGCAAAAACATTCAGTACTTC. Amino acid sequence: CASRRTGGKNIQYF.

This chain uses TRBV4-1 with TRBJ1-2; 7 nucleotides match TRBD1. Germline assignment: CDR1 MGHRA and CDR2 YSYEKL. CDR3 length: 14 amino acids. V gave up 4 bases and J gave up 6 bases; unmatched junction bases: 8. The CDR3 DNA follows: TGCGCCAGCAGCCGCCCGGGACAGAGCCATGGCTACACCTTC. Its protein product is CASSRPGQSHGYTF.

With respect to this clone: Other DNA sequences within the sample encode an identical CDR3. The rearrangement links TRBV27 to TRBJ1-6; D gene unclear. There are 15 residues in the CDR3. V gave up 0 bases and J gave up 4 bases, with 7 bases separating them. Germline lookup yields CDR1 MNHEY and CDR2 SMNVEV (reference sequence). The CDR3 DNA reads as TGTGCCAGCAGTTTATCCCGGCAGTATAATTCACCCCTCCACTTT. This translates into CASSLSRQYNSPLHF.

The table lists this clone with a few counts. The CDR3 DNA reads TGTGCCAGTACCACCAGGACTGACCTGAACACTGAAGCTTTCTTT. This gives the protein CASTTRTDLNTEAFF. The chain recombines TRBV19 with TRBJ1-1; D is unresolved. CDR1 is LNHDA, CDR2 SQIVND, per germline (reference sequence). The CDR3 is 15 amino acids. V shed 7 bases and J shed 0 bases, with 15 bases lying between them.

The chain recombines TRBV18 with TRBJ1-5, with D perhaps matching TRBD1 (6 bases). Per germline, CDR1 KGHSH and CDR2 LQKENI. V lost 3 bases and J lost 4, with 10 bases in between. The CDR3 contains 14 residues. Written as DNA, the CDR3 is TGTGCCAGCTCACCGACACAGGGTAATCAGCCCCAGCATTTT. Amino acid sequence: CASSPTQGNQPQHF.

The CDR3 region is CASRVHSGVGGELFF. The CDR3 region has the DNA TGCGCCAGCAGAGTCCACTCAGGGGTCGGCGGGGAGCTGTTTTTT. The rearrangement uses TRBV5-1 and TRBJ2-2; a possible D gene is TRBD1 (6 bases). Germline V gene sequence: CDR1 SGHRS, CDR2 YFSETQ. The CDR3 covers 15 residues. With 5 bases removed from V and 7 bases from J, the gap between germline ends came to 18 bases. The whole variable domain, filled in from reference TRBV5-1 and TRBJ2-2, reads KAGVTQTPRYLIKTRGQQVTLSCSPISGHRSVSWYQQTPGQGLQFLFEYFSETQRNKGNFPGRFSGRQFSNSRSEMNVSTLELGDSALYLCASRVHSGVGGELFFGEGSRLTVL.

The chain recombines TRBV10-1 with TRBJ2-5; 9 bases are a match to TRBD1. V lost 6 bases to trimming and J lost 2 bases; unmatched junction nucleotides: 10. The CDR3 sequence is 16 residues long. The V gene's germline CDR1 is WNHNN and CDR2 SYGVQD (reference sequence). CDR3 sequence: CASSNPTDRGQETQYF. Written as DNA, the CDR3 is TGCGCCAGCAGCAACCCGACGGACAGGGGTCAAGAGACCCAGTACTTC.

This clone came up once. The V gene is TRBV5-1, the J gene TRBJ2-7; TRBD1 is a possible D gene (6 bases). CDR1 is SGHRS and CDR2 is YFSETQ in the germline V gene. Between the trimmed V and J ends, which lost 4 bases and 5 bases, there was a span of 16 bases. This CDR3 contains 14 residues. CDR3 region: CASSRETGAHEQYF. CDR3 nucleotides: TGCGCCAGCAGCCGAGAGACAGGCGCGCACGAGCAGTACTTC.

V gene TRBV15 combines with J gene TRBJ1-2; no definite D call. Germline V gene data show CDR1 as LNHNV and CDR2 as YYDKDF (reference sequence). V shed 1 base and J shed 3 bases, with 9 bases lying between them. This CDR3 comprises 14 residues. The CDR3: CATSRANSYYGYTF. In DNA, the CDR3 is TGTGCCACCAGCAGAGCTAACAGTTACTATGGCTACACCTTC.

The rearrangement uses TRBV6-1 and TRBJ2-3; TRBD2 agrees at 10 bases. The CDR3 has 15 residues. The J segment lost 5 bases and the V segment lost 7 bases, leaving 9 bases of the junction unmatched. Germline V gene sequence: CDR1 MNHNS, CDR2 SASEGT. The CDR3 DNA is TGTGCCAGCATTCGAGCGGGGGGGCGTCTAGATACGCAGTATTTT. Translation gives CASIRAGGRLDTQYF.

CDR3 bases: TGTGCCAGCGGAACAGCGGTAAATGGCTACACCTTC. Encoded protein: CASGTAVNGYTF. This chain links TRBV6-5 with TRBJ1-2, with D unresolved. Germline-derived CDR1 and CDR2 are MNHEY and SVGAGI. Trimming pared 8 bases from V and 6 bases from J, leaving 13 bases between. There are 12 residues in the CDR3.

The rearrangement joins TRBV2 to TRBJ1-1, with 10 positions matching TRBD1. This CDR3 spans 19 amino acids. The ends lost 1 base at V and 1 base at J; junction bases unmatched: 12. The germline gives CDR1 SNHLY, CDR2 FYNNEI. The CDR3 sequence is CASSEGRGQGPGRNTEAFF. The DNA of the CDR3 is TGTGCCAGCAGTGAAGGAAGGGGACAGGGGCCCGGGAGGAACACTGAAGCTTTCTTT.